This TCR beta chain was identified in a study of blood T cell repertoires in COVID-19. The wider study: PBMCs, B-cell-depleted T cells, or T cells provided the cDNA or gDNA that made up the material.

The protocol was immunoSEQ multiplex PCR, while the TCRdb copy is restricted to in-frame clones and leaves out a portion. The table includes about 39,000 clones, roughly 85% detected once. This CDR3 contains 16 residues. The sequence was collected from a human donor in a cohort sampled during active COVID-19. The chain combines TRBV21-1 with TRBJ2-3; the D call in the table, TRBD1, was not verified against the DNA. TRBV21-1 is described as a pseudogene. Sequenced: peripheral blood. Written as DNA, the CDR3 is TGTGCCAGCAGCAAAAGGATCTGCAGGGTCACAGATACGCAGTATTTT. The encoded protein is CASSKRICRVTDTQYF.